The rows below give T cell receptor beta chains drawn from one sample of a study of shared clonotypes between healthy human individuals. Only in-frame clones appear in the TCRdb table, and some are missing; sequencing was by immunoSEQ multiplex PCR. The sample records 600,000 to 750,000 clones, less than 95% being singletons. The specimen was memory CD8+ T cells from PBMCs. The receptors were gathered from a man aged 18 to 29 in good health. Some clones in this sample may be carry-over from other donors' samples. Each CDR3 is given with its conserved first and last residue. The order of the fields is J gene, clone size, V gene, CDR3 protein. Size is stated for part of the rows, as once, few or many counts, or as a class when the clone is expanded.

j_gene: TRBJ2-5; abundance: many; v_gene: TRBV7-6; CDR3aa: CASSRGTWTDQETQYF
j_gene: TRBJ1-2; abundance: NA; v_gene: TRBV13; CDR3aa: CASSALGGEARYGYTF
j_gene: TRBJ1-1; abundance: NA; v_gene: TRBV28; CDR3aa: CASTLRGGNTEAFF
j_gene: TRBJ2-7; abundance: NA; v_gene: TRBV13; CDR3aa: CASSLGPPAYEQYF
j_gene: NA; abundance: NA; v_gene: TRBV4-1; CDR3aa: CASSPGSGLAGVEQYF
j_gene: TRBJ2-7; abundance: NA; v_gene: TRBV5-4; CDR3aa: CASSFSHGNYEQYF
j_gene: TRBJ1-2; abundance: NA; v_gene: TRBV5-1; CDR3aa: CASSLGVTPGPYGYTF
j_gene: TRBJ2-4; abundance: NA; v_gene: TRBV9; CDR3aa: CASSAAVAKNIQYF
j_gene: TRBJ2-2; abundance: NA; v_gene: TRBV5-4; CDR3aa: CASSADRGYGGELFF
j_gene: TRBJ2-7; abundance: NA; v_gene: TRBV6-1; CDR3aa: CASGLAEYEQYF
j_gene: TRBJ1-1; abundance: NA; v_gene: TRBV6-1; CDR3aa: CASSEGSNTEAFF
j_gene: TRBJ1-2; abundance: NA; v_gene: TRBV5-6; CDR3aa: CASSFPNYGYTF
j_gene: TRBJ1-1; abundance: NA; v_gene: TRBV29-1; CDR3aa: CSVETGTAAEAFF
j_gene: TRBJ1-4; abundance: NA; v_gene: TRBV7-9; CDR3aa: CASSPSLGGRSNEKLFF
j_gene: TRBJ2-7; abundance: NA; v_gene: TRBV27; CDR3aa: CASSLGLAEGGYEQYF
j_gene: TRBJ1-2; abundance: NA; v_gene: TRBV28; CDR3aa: CASSPDREYYGYTF